This paragraph covers one T cell receptor beta chain sequence. The sample has other DNA sequences that encode this CDR3 too. These data are taken from a study of shared clonotypes between healthy human individuals. CD8 cells classed as naive were CD45RO-negative and positively selected for CCR7, excluding terminally differentiated effector memory CD45RA+ cells. The data were produced by immunoSEQ multiplex PCR, yet TCRdb's version contains in-frame clones alone and is incomplete. This repertoire shows around 610,000 clones, about 96% found once; its top ten account for 0.095% to 0.13%. The sequence was obtained from a woman aged 25-40 years in good health. The sequenced sample consisted of naive CD8+ T cells sorted from blood.

The CDR3 loop reads CASRTAYGYTF. In nucleotides, the CDR3 is TGTGCCAGTCGGACAGCTTATGGCTACACCTTC. The chain combines TRBV19 with TRBJ1-2, with a tentative D call TRBD1 (6 bases). The CDR3 extends over 11 amino acids. Trimming took off 8 bases at V and 5 bases at J, with 9 bases between the two ends. Germline values: CDR1 LNHDA, CDR2 SQIVND (reference sequence). The full variable domain, completed using reference TRBV19 and TRBJ1-2, is DGGITQSPKYLFRKEGQNVTLSCEQNLNHDAMYWYRQDPGQGLRLIYYSQIVNDFQKGDIAEGYSVSREKKESFPLTVTSAQKNPTAFYLCASRTAYGYTFGSGTRLTVV.